A single sample is the source of the 12 T cell receptor beta chains below, sequenced in a study of monozygotic twins with inflammatory bowel disease. TCRdb re-analyzed the 5' RACE reads; it lists each CDR3 protein once, without DNA. The sample holds approximately 400,000 distinct CDR3 sequences. Sequenced input: blood. The receptors come from a human donor with ulcerative colitis or Crohn's disease, or a healthy co-twin of an affected twin (not recorded which).

The chain joins TRBV11-2 to TRBJ1-1; TCRdb's assignment of TRBD1 cannot be checked, as there is no DNA. The germline gives CDR1 SGHAT, CDR2 FQNNGV. The CDR3 is made up of 18 amino acids. CDR3 protein: CASSLGQGNSVWGTEAFF.

The chain employs TRBV5-6 and TRBJ2-1; TCRdb lists TRBD1, though no DNA is available to test this call. Germline V gene sequence: CDR1 SGHDT, CDR2 YYEEEE. The length of the CDR3 is 16 residues. The CDR3 region is CASSILLGGQYNEQFF.

This rearrangement joins TRBV7-2 to TRBJ1-6. Germline V gene data show CDR1 as SGHTA and CDR2 as FQGNSA. The CDR3 covers 17 residues. CDR3 protein: CASNYEAGSSYNSPLHF.

CDR3 loop: CSARPFRDRKGGNTIYF. The V call is TRBV20-1, the J call TRBJ1-3; TCRdb picks TRBD1, but there is no DNA to check that call. The CDR3 is 17 residues long. Germline-derived CDR1 and CDR2 are DFQATT and SNEGSKA (reference sequence).

This chain uses TRBV29-1 with TRBJ2-5; no DNA is available, so the TRBD2 call from TCRdb remains unchecked. The germline gives CDR1 SQVTM, CDR2 ANQGSEA. The CDR3 sequence is 12 residues long. CDR3 in amino acids: CSGSSVQETQYF. The entire variable domain, with the rest obtained from reference TRBV29-1 and TRBJ2-5, is as follows: SAVISQKPSRDICQRGTSLTIQCQVDSQVTMMFWYRQQPGQSLTLIATANQGSEATYESGFVIDKFPISRPNLTFSTLTVSNMSPEDSSIYLCSGSSVQETQYFGPGTRLLVL.

This chain joins TRBV5-1 and TRBJ2-5. The CDR3 has 12 amino acids. From germline, CDR1 is SGHRS and CDR2 YFSETQ. CDR3 residues: CASSSSQETQYF.

The CDR3 sequence: CASSGSGQWGMEPQHF. The chain links TRBV6-1 to TRBJ1-5; the D gene TCRdb calls, TRBD1, cannot be checked with no DNA. The CDR3 length is 16 residues. Germline assignment: CDR1 MNHNS and CDR2 SASEGT.

The chain carries TRBV7-3 and TRBJ2-5. CDR1 and CDR2 from the germline V gene are SGHTA and FQGTGA. CDR3 length: 13 amino acids. The CDR3 sequence: CASSPGPGETQYF.

The V and J genes are TRBV18 and TRBJ2-2; lacking DNA, the TRBD1 call made by TCRdb goes unchecked. Germline V CDR1 and CDR2: KGHSH, LQKENI. The CDR3 has 13 residues. CDR3 amino acids: CASSIAGLGELFF.

The chain carries TRBV4-1 and TRBJ2-7; no DNA is available, so the TRBD1 call from TCRdb remains unchecked. This CDR3 has 17 residues. Germline CDR1 and CDR2: MGHRA and YSYEKL. CDR3 region: CASSQEGMGQGFYEQYF.

The chain combines TRBV4-3 with TRBJ1-2; TCRdb's D call of TRBD1 is untestable without DNA. There are 16 residues in the CDR3. The germline V gene has CDR1 LGHNA and CDR2 YSLEER. This CDR3 is CASSQVGAFNFYGYTF.

V is TRBV7-9 and J is TRBJ2-1; TCRdb designates TRBD1, a call that cannot be tested without DNA. Germline V gives CDR1 SEHNR, CDR2 FQNEAQ (reference sequence). This CDR3 spans 17 amino acids. CDR3 amino acids: CASSLPGTPSSYNEQFF.